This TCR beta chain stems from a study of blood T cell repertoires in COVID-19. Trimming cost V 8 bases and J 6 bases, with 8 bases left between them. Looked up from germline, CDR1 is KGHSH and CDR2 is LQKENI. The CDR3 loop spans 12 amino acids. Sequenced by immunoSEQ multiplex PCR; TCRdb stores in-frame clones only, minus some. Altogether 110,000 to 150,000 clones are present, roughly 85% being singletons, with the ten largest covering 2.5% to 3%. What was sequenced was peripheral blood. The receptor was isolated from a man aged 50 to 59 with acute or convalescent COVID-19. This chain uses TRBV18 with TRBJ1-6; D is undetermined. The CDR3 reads CASTSANSPLHF. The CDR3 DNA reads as TGTGCCAGCACTAGCGCTAATTCACCCCTCCACTTT.